The clone carrying this TCR beta chain was detected many times. The data originate from a study of response to subunit inactivated influenza vaccine. V dropped 4 bases and J dropped 7 bases, with 4 bases sitting between them. Germline V gene sequence: CDR1 SGHTA, CDR2 FQGNSA. The CDR3 contains 11 residues. TCRdb redid the calling of the RT-PCR reads with MiXCR, one entry per CDR3 protein. The sample includes around 500,000 distinct CDR3 sequences, roughly 11% of them seen just once. The clonotype comes from a man aged 50 to 59 who received an inactivated influenza vaccine. The sequenced sample was PBMCs from blood, obtained 45 days after vaccination. The chain recombines TRBV7-2 with TRBJ2-2; D remains unclear. The CDR3 is CASSSYGELFF. The CDR3 coding sequence is TGTGCCAGCAGCTCTTACGGGGAGCTGTTTTTT.